Listed below are T cell receptor beta chains from one sample, sequenced in a study of human T cells and chemical hapten exposure. From the RACE reads, TCRdb called clonotypes with MiXCR, one entry per CDR3 protein. The sample comprises 100,000 or so distinct CDR3 sequences, nearly 35% of which are singletons, and about 2.9% rests with the top ten. The material sequenced was whole blood, taken in connection with sensitization to the hapten diphenylcyclopropenone (DPC). The receptors shown here come from a man in his forties with alopecia areata. Some clones in this sample may be carry-over from other donors' samples. CDR3s include the opening cysteine and the closing phenylalanine or tryptophan. D genes are given only for firm matches. A row's size may be missing; if present it is once, few, many or a size class.

TRBJ2-6 - - TRBV18 CASSPITGRGTGANVLTF TGTGCCAGCTCACCAATCACAGGCCGGGGAACTGGGGCCAACGTCCTGACTTTC
TRBJ2-1 - - TRBV27 CASSHPGNNNEQFF TGTGCCAGCAGTCACCCGGGTAATAACAATGAGCAGTTCTTC
TRBJ2-5 - - TRBV4-2 CASSQESGGKETQYF TGTGCCAGCAGCCAAGAGTCTGGGGGAAAAGAGACCCAGTACTTC
TRBJ2-7 - TRBD2 TRBV27 CASSREGYFEQYF TGTGCCAGCAGTAGGGAGGGGTATTTCGAGCAGTACTTC
TRBJ2-7 - - TRBV6-5 CASSSAGYYEQYF TGTGCCAGCAGTTCCGCCGGGTACTACGAGCAGTACTTC
TRBJ1-2 - TRBD1 TRBV6-2/TRBV6-3 CASAVGTGPYGYTF TGTGCCAGCGCCGTGGGGACAGGGCCCTATGGCTACACCTTC
TRBJ2-2 few TRBD2 TRBV9 CASSVGGRQRESNTGELFF TGTGCCAGCAGCGTAGGTGGTCGACAGCGGGAGTCGAACACCGGGGAGCTGTTTTTT
TRBJ1-4 few TRBD1 TRBV9 CASSVAGRGANEKLFF TGTGCCAGCAGCGTAGCCGGCAGGGGGGCTAATGAAAAACTGTTTTTT
TRBJ2-7 few - TRBV6-2/TRBV6-3 CASRAGYEQYF TGTGCCAGCAGAGCGGGCTACGAGCAGTACTTC
TRBJ2-3 few - TRBV2 CASSKKSVGLSTDTQYF TGTGCCAGCAGCAAAAAGTCCGTGGGGCTCAGCACAGATACGCAGTATTTT
TRBJ2-1 few - TRBV4-3 CASSQDARSSDEQFF TGCGCCAGCAGCCAAGATGCTAGATCATCGGATGAGCAGTTCTTC
TRBJ2-2 few - TRBV29-1 CSVARIGNTGELFF TGCAGCGTTGCCCGAATAGGGAACACCGGGGAGCTGTTTTTT
TRBJ1-1 many TRBD1 TRBV5-6 CASSFYQQGIASNTEAFF TGTGCCAGCAGCTTCTATCAACAGGGGATCGCGTCTAACACTGAAGCTTTCTTT
TRBJ2-5 - - TRBV7-9 CASSLIPQETQYF TGTGCCAGCAGCCTAATACCACAAGAGACCCAGTACTTC
TRBJ1-1 - TRBD1 TRBV7-2 CASSSVRDRGTEAFF TGTGCCAGCAGCTCCGTCCGGGACAGGGGCACTGAAGCTTTCTTT
TRBJ2-7 - - TRBV7-2 CASSLAQTYEQYF TGTGCCAGCAGCTTAGCCCAGACGTACGAGCAGTACTTC
TRBJ1-6 - - TRBV27 CASSFGAVAGGVNSPLHF TGTGCCAGCAGTTTCGGGGCGGTGGCTGGGGGGGTTAATTCACCCCTCCACTTT
TRBJ2-3 few TRBD2 TRBV14 CASSQDIPGGSWTDTQYF TGTGCCAGCAGCCAAGATATACCCGGCGGGAGTTGGACAGATACGCAGTATTTT
TRBJ2-1 few TRBD2 TRBV5-1 CASSLAAGGYNEQFF TGCGCCAGCAGCTTGGCGGCGGGAGGATACAATGAGCAGTTCTTC
TRBJ1-5 - TRBD1 TRBV28 CASSLEQGLFGNQPQHF TGTGCCAGCAGTTTAGAACAGGGGCTTTTTGGCAATCAGCCCCAGCATTTT
TRBJ1-5 - - TRBV25-1 CASSDLGYNQPQHF TGTGCCAGCAGTGACTTGGGATACAATCAGCCCCAGCATTTT
TRBJ2-7 - - TRBV10-3 CAIRIHGDNEQYF TGTGCCATCAGGATCCACGGGGACAACGAGCAGTACTTC
TRBJ2-7 few TRBD2 TRBV11-2 CASSLGPGLAYEQYF TGTGCCAGCAGCTTAGGACCCGGACTAGCTTACGAGCAGTACTTC
TRBJ1-1 - - TRBV20-1 CSARDPVQNTEAFF TGCAGTGCTAGAGACCCGGTACAGAACACTGAAGCTTTCTTT
TRBJ1-5 - - TRBV28 CASSPRQQPQHF TGTGCCAGCAGCCCGAGGCAGCAGCCCCAGCATTTT
TRBJ2-5 few - TRBV7-7 CASSFGTSLETQYF TGTGCTAGCAGCTTTGGGACATCTTTGGAGACCCAGTACTTC
TRBJ1-1 - - TRBV18 CASSPLQGRWTEAFF TGTGCCAGCTCACCGCTACAGGGACGGTGGACTGAAGCTTTCTTT
TRBJ2-5 few TRBD2 TRBV18 CASSPLSGGPETQYF TGTGCCAGCTCACCTCTTTCGGGAGGGCCAGAGACCCAGTACTTC
TRBJ2-7 few TRBD2 TRBV28 CASSLQLAGVHEQYF TGTGCCAGCAGTTTGCAGCTAGCGGGAGTGCACGAGCAGTACTTC
TRBJ1-2 - - TRBV12-3/TRBV12-4 CASSISGAYGYTF TGTGCCAGCAGTATATCAGGGGCCTATGGCTACACCTTC
TRBJ1-1 few - TRBV29-1 CSVEGRGTEAFF TGCAGCGTTGAGGGGAGAGGAACTGAAGCTTTCTTT
TRBJ2-3 few TRBD1 TRBV7-8 CASSYDDRGPTDTQYF TGTGCCAGCAGCTACGATGACAGGGGGCCCACAGATACGCAGTATTTT
TRBJ1-3 few - TRBV12-3/TRBV12-4 CASTARGPGNTIYF TGTGCCAGCACGGCCCGAGGGCCAGGAAACACCATATATTTT
TRBJ2-3 - TRBD2 TRBV4-3 CASSQTLLAGVTDTQYF TGCGCCAGCAGCCAAACCCTACTAGCGGGAGTAACAGATACGCAGTATTTT
TRBJ2-3 few - TRBV28 CASTESSTDTQYF TGTGCCAGTACAGAGTCTAGCACAGATACGCAGTATTTT
TRBJ2-3 - - TRBV9 CASSVGGVADTQYF TGTGCCAGCAGCGTAGGCGGGGTTGCAGATACGCAGTATTTT
TRBJ2-1 many - TRBV15 CATSATTLGEQFF TGTGCCACCAGCGCCACCACCTTGGGTGAGCAGTTCTTC
TRBJ1-1 - - TRBV19 CASGKEGREAFF TGTGCCAGTGGCAAGGAGGGACGAGAAGCTTTCTTT
TRBJ2-7 few - TRBV30 CAWSVNRYEQYF TGTGCCTGGAGTGTAAACCGCTACGAGCAGTACTTC
TRBJ2-7 few TRBD2 TRBV12-3/TRBV12-4 CASSSGLAIGASNYEQYF TGTGCCAGCAGTTCGGGACTAGCGATCGGAGCTTCCAACTACGAGCAGTACTTC
TRBJ2-3 - - TRBV29-1 CSVEFGTGMDTQYF TGCAGCGTTGAATTCGGGACGGGGATGGATACGCAGTATTTT
TRBJ2-1 - - TRBV7-2 CASSLAIGSVPEQFF TGTGCCAGCAGCTTAGCGATTGGTAGCGTTCCTGAGCAGTTCTTC
TRBJ2-7 - - TRBV28 CASSRDTASYEQYF TGTGCCAGCAGTCGGGACACCGCCTCCTACGAGCAGTACTTC
TRBJ1-1 - - TRBV29-1 CSAFPWERTEAFF TGCAGCGCCTTTCCCTGGGAGAGGACTGAAGCTTTCTTT
TRBJ2-3 few - TRBV29-1 CSVDEGGTRTDTQYF TGCAGCGTTGACGAGGGGGGGACTCGCACAGATACGCAGTATTTT
TRBJ2-2 few - TRBV12-3/TRBV12-4 CASSGSLASGELFF TGTGCCAGCAGTGGCTCTCTAGCGTCCGGGGAGCTGTTTTTT
TRBJ1-4 - TRBD1 TRBV10-3 CAISEARGNEKLFF TGTGCCATCAGCGAGGCCAGGGGGAATGAAAAACTGTTTTTT
TRBJ1-2 few - TRBV20-1 CSAELDGAVSYTF TGCAGTGCTGAACTAGACGGGGCGGTTAGTTACACCTTC
TRBJ2-2 few - TRBV6-1 CASRLSGPNTGELFF TGTGCCAGCAGGTTAAGCGGGCCGAACACCGGGGAGCTGTTTTTT
TRBJ2-5 - - TRBV12-3/TRBV12-4 CASSLDETQYF TGTGCCAGCAGTTTAGATGAGACCCAGTACTTC
TRBJ2-5 few - TRBV7-6 CATSPHNQETQYF TGTGCCACCTCCCCCCACAATCAAGAGACCCAGTACTTC